These 32 T cell receptor beta chains were sequenced from one sample in a study of cytomegalovirus exposure and HLA in healthy donors. Both 60 Vbeta primers and 13 Jbeta primers went into the PCR. TCRdb's copy holds only in-frame clones and misses some; the assay was immunoSEQ multiplex PCR. The sample has about 220,000 clones; more than 75% are singletons. Material for sequencing was PBMCs. The receptors were gathered from a man aged 40-49 years in good health and CMV-seropositive.

The chain has TRBV28 and TRBJ2-5; no definite D call. The V and J ends lost 1 base and 3 bases respectively, with 6 bases between them. The CDR3 runs to 13 residues. Germline CDR1 reads MDHEN; CDR2 reads SYDVKM. The CDR3 spells CASSLSSEETQYF. The CDR3 DNA is TGTGCCAGCAGTTTATCCAGCGAAGAGACCCAGTACTTC.

This clone has more than one count but fewer than ten. The rearrangement uses TRBV5-1 and TRBJ2-5, with 7 bases matching TRBD2. J gave up 2 bases and V 1 base, and 8 bases lay outside the gene matches. The CDR3 contains 16 residues. CDR1 is SGHRS and CDR2 is YFSETQ in the germline V gene. The CDR3 here is CASSLREGNYQETQYF. DNA for the CDR3: TGCGCCAGCAGCTTGAGGGAGGGGAATTATCAAGAGACCCAGTACTTC. Using reference TRBV5-1 and TRBJ2-5 for the parts outside the CDR3, the full variable domain is KAGVTQTPRYLIKTRGQQVTLSCSPISGHRSVSWYQQTPGQGLQFLFEYFSETQRNKGNFPGRFSGRQFSNSRSEMNVSTLELGDSALYLCASSLREGNYQETQYFGPGTRLLVL.

The J gene is TRBJ2-4, the V gene TRBV18; 12 bases match TRBD1. Germline CDR1 KGHSH, CDR2 LQKENI. This CDR3 has 17 residues. V lost 7 bases to trimming and J lost 1 base; unmatched junction nucleotides: 8. CDR3 sequence reads: CASYPGQGAGAKNIQYF. The CDR3 coding sequence is TGTGCCAGCTATCCGGGACAGGGGGCAGGGGCCAAAAACATTCAGTACTTC.

This chain uses TRBV5-6 with TRBJ2-7; 13 bases match TRBD2. CDR1 is SGHDT, CDR2 YYEEEE, per germline. The V and J ends lost 4 bases and 1 base, in that order; junction bases with no gene match: 8. This CDR3 is 17 amino acids long. CDR3 in DNA: TGTGCCAGCAGCCGTCGGACTAGCGGGAGCAGGTCCTACGAGCAGTACGTC. Amino acid sequence: CASSRRTSGSRSYEQYV.

The chain uses TRBV7-8 and TRBJ1-5; unclear D gene. CDR3 length: 16 amino acids. The germline gives CDR1 SGHVS, CDR2 FQNEAQ. Between the trimmed V and J ends, which lost 1 base and 0 bases, there was a span of 10 bases. CDR3 nucleotides: TGTGCCAGCAGCTTAGTGGGAGCATATAGCAATCAGCCCCAGCATTTT. Protein: CASSLVGAYSNQPQHF.

The chain carries TRBV7-9 and TRBJ2-1; D is unresolved. This CDR3 has 16 amino acids. Trimming took 4 bases from V and 4 from J, leaving 17 bases between them. From germline, CDR1 is SEHNR and CDR2 FQNEAQ (reference sequence). CDR3 protein: CASSSSSLQTYNEQFF. DNA for the CDR3: TGTGCCAGCAGCTCCTCTAGTCTACAAACGTACAATGAGCAGTTCTTC. Looking up the rest from reference TRBV7-9 and TRBJ2-1 gives the full variable domain: DTGVSQNPRHKITKRGQNVTFRCDPISEHNRLYWYRQTLGQGPEFLTYFQNEAQLEKSRLLSDRFSAERPKGSFSTLEIQRTEQGDSAMYLCASSSSSLQTYNEQFFGPGTRLTVL.

J is TRBJ2-1 and V is TRBV2; 8 bases are shared with TRBD2. The CDR3 runs to 14 residues. V dropped 7 bases and J dropped 4; count of bases not matched to a gene: 6. The germline V gene encodes CDR1 SNHLY and CDR2 FYNNEI. The CDR3 coding sequence is TGTGCCAGCAACCCCGGGGGGGGGTACAATGAGCAGTTCTTC. Amino acids: CASNPGGGYNEQFF.

V gene TRBV27 combines with J gene TRBJ2-1, with 9 bases aligning to TRBD2. CDR3 length: 19 amino acids. Germline CDR1 reads MNHEY; CDR2 reads SMNVEV (reference sequence). J was trimmed by 0 bases and V by 3 bases; bases with no gene match: 12. The CDR3 DNA sequence: TGTGCCAGCAGTTTCCTGGGATCGGCGGGAGGGAGCTCCTACAATGAGCAGTTCTTC. It encodes CASSFLGSAGGSSYNEQFF.

The chain combines TRBV10-3 with TRBJ2-7, with 11 nucleotides matching TRBD2. V gave up 5 bases and J gave up 2 bases; unmatched junction bases: 8. The length of the CDR3 is 16 residues. Germline values: CDR1 ENHRY, CDR2 SYGVKD. CDR3 DNA: TGTGCCATCAGTCCGGGACTAGCGGAAAAAACCTACGAGCAGTACTTC. Amino acid sequence: CAISPGLAEKTYEQYF.

V and J are TRBV11-2 and TRBJ2-1; D remains unclear. The CDR3 spans 12 residues. Germline CDR1 is SGHAT and CDR2 is FQNNGV. Trimming took 5 bases from V and 12 from J, leaving 14 bases between them. CDR3 amino acids: CASSPPDPGQFF. Here the CDR3 DNA reads TGTGCCAGCAGCCCACCAGATCCAGGGCAGTTCTTC.

This sequence joins TRBV30 and TRBJ2-1; unclear D gene. The germline V and J ends were trimmed by 0 bases and 10 bases, with 7 bases remaining between them. In germline, CDR1 is GTSNPN, CDR2 SVGIG (reference sequence). This CDR3 has 11 residues. CDR3 protein: CAWSVFVEQFF. The CDR3 nucleotides are TGTGCCTGGAGTGTATTCGTGGAGCAGTTCTTC.

The V call is TRBV30, the J call TRBJ2-1; a possible D gene is TRBD2 (6 bases). Trimming took off 5 bases at V and 8 bases at J, with 19 bases between the two ends. This CDR3 comprises 14 residues. The V gene's germline CDR1 is GTSNPN and CDR2 SVGIG (reference sequence). CDR3 sequence reads: CAWDPVAGTDEQFF. Written as DNA, the CDR3 is TGTGCCTGGGACCCCGTGGCGGGAACCGATGAGCAGTTCTTC.

J is TRBJ2-1 and V is TRBV19, with 8 bases fitting TRBD2. From germline, CDR1 is LNHDA and CDR2 SQIVND (reference sequence). The V segment lost 3 bases and the J segment 1 base; nucleotides outside the gene matches: 5. The CDR3 covers 16 residues. The CDR3 region is CASSILKRGSYNEQFF. The CDR3, as DNA: TGTGCCAGTAGTATCCTAAAGCGGGGGTCCTACAATGAGCAGTTCTTC. The complete variable domain, with remaining parts taken from reference TRBV19 and TRBJ2-1, reads DGGITQSPKYLFRKEGQNVTLSCEQNLNHDAMYWYRQDPGQGLRLIYYSQIVNDFQKGDIAEGYSVSREKKESFPLTVTSAQKNPTAFYLCASSILKRGSYNEQFFGPGTRLTVL.

This clone came up once. The J gene is TRBJ1-2, the V gene TRBV9; D perhaps matches TRBD1 (6 bases). Trimming left V 4 bases short and J 8 bases short, with 18 bases between. This CDR3 has 14 residues. Germline CDR1 SGDLS, CDR2 YYNGEE. The CDR3 protein is CASSRLGQGQGYTF. In DNA, the CDR3 is TGTGCCAGCAGCCGATTGGGGCAGGGGCAGGGCTACACCTTC.

The genes are TRBV2 and TRBJ1-2; 10 positions match TRBD1. From germline, CDR1 is SNHLY and CDR2 FYNNEI. The trim removed 4 bases at V and 5 bases at J, leaving 7 bases unmatched. CDR3 size: 15 residues. The CDR3 here is CASSVRTGGRYGYTF. CDR3 nucleotide sequence: TGTGCCAGCAGTGTCAGGACAGGGGGTAGATATGGCTACACCTTC.

The V gene is TRBV27, the J gene TRBJ2-5; a weak D match, TRBD2 (6 bases). V dropped 6 bases and J dropped 3 bases, with 14 bases sitting between them. Germline V gene data show CDR1 as MNHEY and CDR2 as SMNVEV (reference sequence). CDR3 size: 14 residues. The DNA for the CDR3 is TGTGCCAGCAGCCGCCGGGACTCCAAAGAGACCCAGTACTTC. Its translation: CASSRRDSKETQYF.

This clone appeared a single time. This chain uses TRBV4-1 with TRBJ2-1; 16 nucleotides align to TRBD2. The CDR3 consists of 17 residues. CDR1 and CDR2 (germline): MGHRA, YSYEKL. With 4 bases clipped from V and 6 bases from J, the junction kept 6 bases outside the gene matches. CDR3 protein: CASSRGLAGGPTNEQFF. For the CDR3, the DNA is TGCGCCAGCAGCCGGGGACTAGCGGGAGGGCCCACCAATGAGCAGTTCTTC.

The chain links TRBV4-1 to TRBJ2-2; TRBD1 agrees at 9 bases. Germline-derived CDR1 and CDR2 are MGHRA and YSYEKL. The V and J ends lost 4 bases and 2 bases, in that order; junction bases with no gene match: 5. The CDR3 sequence is 16 residues long. The CDR3 here is CASSRAGQGNTGELFF. For the CDR3, the DNA is TGCGCCAGCAGCCGCGCGGGACAGGGTAACACCGGGGAGCTGTTTTTT.

This chain connects TRBV29-1 to TRBJ2-2; 7 nucleotides align to TRBD1. Looked up from germline, CDR1 is SQVTM and CDR2 is ANQGSEA. V gave up 4 bases and J gave up 7 bases; unmatched junction bases: 3. This CDR3 region has 12 residues. The CDR3 protein is CSVVRGSGELFF. CDR3 in DNA: TGCAGCGTTGTCAGGGGGAGCGGGGAGCTGTTTTTT.

This sequence joins TRBV6-6 and TRBJ1-2, with 10 bases identical to TRBD1. The CDR3 runs to 15 residues. The V gene's germline CDR1 is MNHNY and CDR2 SVGAGI (reference sequence). V lost 5 bases, J lost 5 bases, and 8 bases stayed unmatched. Written as DNA, the CDR3 is TGTGCCAGCAGTCGAAGGGACAGGGGAGGATATGGCTACACCTTC. Translating gives CASSRRDRGGYGYTF.

This chain links TRBV4-1 with TRBJ2-2; the match to TRBD2 covers 14 bases. The germline V gene has CDR1 MGHRA and CDR2 YSYEKL. This CDR3 spans 20 amino acids. Trimming cost V 3 bases and J 2 bases; bases outside gene matches: 11. The DNA for the CDR3 is TGCGCCAGCAGCCAGACATCCGGGACTAGCGGGAGACAAAACACCGGGGAGCTGTTTTTT. Its translation: CASSQTSGTSGRQNTGELFF.

V usage is TRBV19 and J usage is TRBJ2-7; TRBD1 aligns across 7 bases. CDR1 and CDR2 from the germline V gene are LNHDA and SQIVND (reference sequence). V lost 7 bases and J lost 0; bases outside the gene matches: 6. The CDR3 is 14 amino acids. CDR3 loop: CASKPGTASYEQYF. DNA of the CDR3: TGTGCCAGTAAGCCCGGGACAGCCTCCTACGAGCAGTACTTC.

The chain carries TRBV4-1 and TRBJ1-1; 7 positions match TRBD1. Germline V gives CDR1 MGHRA, CDR2 YSYEKL. The CDR3 contains 17 residues. J gave up 0 bases and V 0 bases, and 7 bases lay outside the gene matches. Written as DNA, the CDR3 is TGCGCCAGCAGCCAAGAAACAGGGGCAGCGATGAACACTGAAGCTTTCTTT. Translation: CASSQETGAAMNTEAFF.

This chain uses TRBV2 with TRBJ2-2; D unclear. Germline assignment: CDR1 SNHLY and CDR2 FYNNEI. This CDR3 region has 12 residues. V lost 6 bases, J lost 3 bases, and 5 bases lay in between. CDR3 nucleotides: TGTGCCAGCAGCTCGGACACCGGGGAGCTGTTTTTT. Its translation: CASSSDTGELFF. The variable domain in full, completed from reference TRBV2 and TRBJ2-2, reads EPEVTQTPSHQVTQMGQEVILRCVPISNHLYFYWYRQILGQKVEFLVSFYNNEISEKSEIFDDQFSVERPDGSNFTLKIRSTKLEDSAMYFCASSSDTGELFFGEGSRLTVL.

The chain couples TRBV6-5 to TRBJ1-5; D remains ambiguous. The length of the CDR3 is 13 residues. V shed 5 bases and J shed 6 bases, with 11 bases lying between them. Per the germline V gene, CDR1 is MNHEY and CDR2 is SVGAGI. Written as DNA, the CDR3 is TGTGCCAGCAGTAACCGGGTAGGTCAGCCCCAGCATTTT. Protein sequence: CASSNRVGQPQHF.

This rearrangement joins TRBV11-2 to TRBJ2-7, with a weak D call TRBD2 (6 bases). The CDR3 sequence is 15 residues long. V was cut by 3 bases and J by 1 base, with 13 bases left in between. Germline values: CDR1 SGHAT, CDR2 FQNNGV. Here the CDR3 DNA reads TGTGCCAGCAGCTTTGGAGCGGGCGGGTCCTACGAGCAGTACGTC. Translating it yields CASSFGAGGSYEQYV.

J is TRBJ2-2 and V is TRBV11-2; D gene unclear. The V end lost 0 bases, the J end lost 2 bases, and 4 bases lay between the germline ends. The germline CDR1 and CDR2 sequences are SGHAT and FQNNGV. The CDR3 totals 14 residues. In DNA form, the CDR3 reads TGTGCCAGCAGCTTAGAACTCAACACCGGGGAGCTGTTTTTT. Translated, it gives CASSLELNTGELFF.

The chain employs TRBV5-1 and TRBJ1-5, with D unclear. This CDR3 spans 14 amino acids. V was trimmed by 4 bases and J by 7 bases, leaving 15 bases between them. Germline V gene sequence: CDR1 SGHRS, CDR2 YFSETQ. CDR3 DNA: TGCGCCAGCAGCCCAGTGGGAGGGATCCAGCCCCAGCATTTT. Translated: CASSPVGGIQPQHF.

This clone is a singleton in its sample. The gene calls are TRBV5-4 and TRBJ2-6, with a weak D call TRBD1 (6 bases). Germline V gives CDR1 SGHNT, CDR2 YYREEE (reference sequence). The CDR3 covers 17 residues. V shed 3 bases and J shed 0 bases, with 13 bases lying between them. The CDR3 sequence is CASSSSDRFSGANVLTF. CDR3 nucleotides: TGTGCCAGCAGCTCTTCGGACAGATTCTCTGGGGCCAACGTCCTGACTTTC.

This chain connects TRBV6-6 to TRBJ2-5, with 7 bases matching TRBD1. The CDR3 contains 13 residues. The V and J ends lost 5 bases and 12 bases, in that order; junction bases with no gene match: 12. Germline V CDR1 and CDR2: MNHNY, SVGAGI (reference sequence). CDR3 protein: CASSDPPSTGKYF. The CDR3 nucleotides are TGTGCCAGCAGTGACCCCCCATCGACAGGGAAGTACTTC.

The chain combines TRBV30 with TRBJ2-5, with 11 nucleotides matching TRBD2. The CDR3 is made up of 16 amino acids. The ends lost 2 bases at V and 3 bases at J; junction bases unmatched: 8. Per the germline V gene, CDR1 is GTSNPN and CDR2 is SVGIG (reference sequence). The CDR3 protein is CAWSQLGTSGKETQYF. The CDR3 nucleotides are TGTGCCTGGAGTCAACTTGGGACTAGCGGAAAAGAGACCCAGTACTTC.

The chain is built from TRBV7-8 and TRBJ2-1, with 9 bases lining up with TRBD2. The CDR3 consists of 17 residues. Per germline, CDR1 SGHVS and CDR2 FQNEAQ. V was pared by 1 base and J by 5 bases, with 9 bases of the junction left unmatched. The CDR3 nucleotides read TGTGCCAGCAGCTTAGTCCCGGGGACTAGCCGGAACAATGAGCAGTTCTTC. It specifies CASSLVPGTSRNNEQFF.